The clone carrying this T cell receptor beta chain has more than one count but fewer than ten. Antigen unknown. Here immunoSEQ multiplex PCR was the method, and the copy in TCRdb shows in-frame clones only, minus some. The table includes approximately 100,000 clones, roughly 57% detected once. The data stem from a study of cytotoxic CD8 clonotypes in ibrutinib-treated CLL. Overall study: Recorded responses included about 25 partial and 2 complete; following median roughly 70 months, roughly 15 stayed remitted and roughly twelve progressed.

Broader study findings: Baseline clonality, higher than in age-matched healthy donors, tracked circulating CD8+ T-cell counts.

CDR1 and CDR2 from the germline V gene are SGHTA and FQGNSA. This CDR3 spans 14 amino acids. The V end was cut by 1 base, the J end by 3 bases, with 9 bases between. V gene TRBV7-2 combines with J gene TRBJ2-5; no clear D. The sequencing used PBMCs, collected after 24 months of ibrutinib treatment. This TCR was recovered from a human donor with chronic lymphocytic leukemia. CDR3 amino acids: CASSLGLRKETQYF. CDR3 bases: TGTGCCAGCAGCTTAGGACTCAGAAAAGAGACCCAGTACTTC.